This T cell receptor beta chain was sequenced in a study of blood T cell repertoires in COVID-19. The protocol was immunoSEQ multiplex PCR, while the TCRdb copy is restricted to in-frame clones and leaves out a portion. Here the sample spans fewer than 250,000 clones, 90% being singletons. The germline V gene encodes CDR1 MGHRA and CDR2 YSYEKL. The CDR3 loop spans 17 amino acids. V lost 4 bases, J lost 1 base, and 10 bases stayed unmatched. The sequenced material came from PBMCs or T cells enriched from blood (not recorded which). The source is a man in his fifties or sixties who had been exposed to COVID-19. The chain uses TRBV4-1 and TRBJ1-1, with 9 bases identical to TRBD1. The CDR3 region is CASSPLPGTGKNTEAFF. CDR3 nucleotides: TGCGCCAGCAGCCCCCTTCCCGGGACAGGGAAGAACACTGAAGCTTTCTTT.